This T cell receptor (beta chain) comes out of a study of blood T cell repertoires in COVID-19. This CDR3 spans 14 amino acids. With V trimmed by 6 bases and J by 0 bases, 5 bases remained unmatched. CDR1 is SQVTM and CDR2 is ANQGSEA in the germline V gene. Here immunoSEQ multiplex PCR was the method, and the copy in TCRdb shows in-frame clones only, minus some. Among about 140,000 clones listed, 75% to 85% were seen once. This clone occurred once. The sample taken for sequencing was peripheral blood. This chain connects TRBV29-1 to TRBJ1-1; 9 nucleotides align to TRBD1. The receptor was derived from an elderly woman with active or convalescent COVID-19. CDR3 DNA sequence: TGCAGCGTAGGACAGGGGTTGGTGAACACTGAAGCTTTCTTT. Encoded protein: CSVGQGLVNTEAFF.